The clone carrying this T cell receptor beta chain occurred once. This sample stems from a study of blood T cell repertoires in COVID-19. In Cohort 3, a recovered donor had either two negative PCRs, clearance, or symptom resolution. Assay used: immunoSEQ multiplex PCR; TCRdb lists only in-frame clones, some missing. The sample lists about 400,000 clones, roughly 87% occurring once. Sequencing was carried out using PBMCs or T cells enriched from blood (not recorded which). This TCR derives from a woman in her twenties or thirties who had recovered from COVID-19.

The CDR3 reads CASSYESGREAFF. In DNA form, the CDR3 reads TGTGCCAGCAGCTACGAATCAGGGCGTGAAGCTTTCTTT. V usage is TRBV7-2 and J usage is TRBJ1-1; a weak D match, TRBD1 (5 bases). The V end was cut by 4 bases, the J end by 7 bases, with 13 bases between. Germline-derived CDR1 and CDR2 are SGHTA and FQGNSA. CDR3 length: 13 residues. Full variable domain (missing parts from reference TRBV7-2 and TRBJ1-1): GAGVSQSPSNKVTEKGKDVELRCDPISGHTALYWYRQSLGQGLEFLIYFQGNSAPDKSGLPSDRFSAERTGGSVSTLTIQRTQQEDSAVYLCASSYESGREAFFGQGTRLTVV.